The clone carrying this T cell receptor (beta chain) was detected many times. No antigen is known for it. Preparation methods for the bulk TCR libraries were those previously described, with listed TCR primers. TCRdb called the PCR reads again in MiXCR, with one record for every CDR3 protein. The sample lists about 320,000 distinct CDR3 sequences, 20% to 25% seen once, with approximately 0.8% in the top ten. The V end lost 0 bases, the J end lost 2 bases, and 8 bases lay between the germline ends. The germline CDR1 and CDR2 sequences are LGHNA and YSLEER. The length of the CDR3 is 15 residues. This sample was taken from a study of molecular identifiers for immune sequencing clone quantification. Study-wide results and caveats: Amid one million naive cells, spiked Jurkat TCR RNA from one cell was reportedly still detectable.

The chain links TRBV4-3 to TRBJ2-1; unclear D gene. This TCR derives from a human donor in good health. Some libraries in this study had Jurkat cell RNA spiked in. Sequenced input: naive CD8+ T cells from blood, with Jurkat cell RNA spiked in. Subset described: FACS-sorted CD8+CD4-CCR7+CD45RA+ naive T cells. The CDR3 DNA follows: TGCGCCAGCAGCCAAGACAGAAGTACCTACAATGAGCAGTTCTTC. It codes for CASSQDRSTYNEQFF.